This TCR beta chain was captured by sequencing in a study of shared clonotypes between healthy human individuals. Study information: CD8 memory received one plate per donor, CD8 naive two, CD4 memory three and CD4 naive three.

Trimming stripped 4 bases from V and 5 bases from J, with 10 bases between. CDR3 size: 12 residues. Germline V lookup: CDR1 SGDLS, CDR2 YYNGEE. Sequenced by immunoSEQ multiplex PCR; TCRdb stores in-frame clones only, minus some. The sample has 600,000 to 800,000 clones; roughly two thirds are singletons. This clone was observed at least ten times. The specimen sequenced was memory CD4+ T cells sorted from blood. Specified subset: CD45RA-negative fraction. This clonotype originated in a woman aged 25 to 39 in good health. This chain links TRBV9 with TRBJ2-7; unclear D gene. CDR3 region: CASSSRDNEQYF. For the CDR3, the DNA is TGTGCCAGCAGCTCCCGAGATAACGAGCAGTACTTC.